What follows describes a single TCR beta chain. Its antigen is unknown. Some clones are missing from TCRdb's copy, which holds only in-frame ones; the method was immunoSEQ multiplex PCR. This table holds tens of thousands of clones, around 94% found once. The CDR3 covers 14 residues. V shed 5 bases, J shed 5 bases, and the junction held 8 bases outside the gene matches. The germline gives CDR1 SGDLS, CDR2 YYNGEE. The source of the sample is a study of T cell clonotyping in hematopoietic cell transplantation. Study-level findings and limits: Broader posttransplant TCR repertoire diversity was predicted by graft donor and pretransplant recipient Inverse Simpson Index values. Cells were unsorted, so CD4 and CD8 contributions were not separated. At the given depth, recipient repertoires were over 97% de novo clonotypes. Pathologically expanded recipient clonotypes increased progressively from day 30 to day 180 as diversity fell.

This chain joins TRBV9 and TRBJ2-5; TRBD1 agrees at 8 bases. The sample consisted of peripheral blood mononuclear cells. The TCR was taken from a woman aged 45 to 65 in good health. Some clones in this sample may be carry-over from other donors' samples. The CDR3 is CASSGRGRDETQYF. The CDR3 DNA reads as TGTGCCAGCAGTGGCAGGGGGCGCGACGAGACCCAGTACTTC.